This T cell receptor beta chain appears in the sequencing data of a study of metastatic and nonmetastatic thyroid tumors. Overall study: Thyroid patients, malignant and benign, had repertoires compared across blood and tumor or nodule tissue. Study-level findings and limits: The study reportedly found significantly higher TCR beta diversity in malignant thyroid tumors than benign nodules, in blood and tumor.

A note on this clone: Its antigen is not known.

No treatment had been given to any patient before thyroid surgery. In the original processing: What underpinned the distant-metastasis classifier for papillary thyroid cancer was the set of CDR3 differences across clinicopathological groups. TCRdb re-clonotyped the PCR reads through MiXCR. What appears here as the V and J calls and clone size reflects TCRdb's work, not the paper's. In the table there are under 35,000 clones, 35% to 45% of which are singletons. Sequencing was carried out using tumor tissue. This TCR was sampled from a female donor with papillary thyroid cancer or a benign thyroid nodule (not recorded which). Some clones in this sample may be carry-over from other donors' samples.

The CDR3 loop is CASRERIGTGIGGELFF. The DNA of the CDR3 is TGTGCCAGCAGAGAACGAATAGGGACAGGTATCGGCGGGGAGCTGTTTTTT. The rearrangement joins TRBV2 to TRBJ2-2, with 8 bases aligning to TRBD1. The CDR3 totals 17 residues. CDR1 is SNHLY, CDR2 FYNNEI, per germline. V lost 6 bases to trimming and J lost 7 bases; unmatched junction nucleotides: 16.